A selection of T cell receptor beta chains follows, all from one sample in a study of T-cell memory formation after mild COVID-19. TCRdb recomputed calls from the 5' RACE reads with MiXCR, one row per CDR3 protein. The data contain more than 400,000 distinct CDR3 sequences, roughly 18% of them singletons. Input material: PBMCs or a T cell subset sorted from them (not recorded which). The receptors stem from an adult woman who had mild COVID-19 (a few samples of this study predate the infection). Cell type and time point are not known. CDR3s include the opening cysteine and the closing phenylalanine or tryptophan. Each record gives: V gene, D gene, J gene, clone size, CDR3 protein, CDR3 DNA. A D gene is named only where the DNA matches it firmly. A row's size may be missing; if present it is once, few, many or a size class.

V: TRBV7-2
D: -
J: TRBJ2-1
size: few
CDR3: CASSPRQLQFF
DNA: TGTGCCAGCAGCCCAAGACAGCTGCAGTTCTTC

V: TRBV10-2
D: -
J: TRBJ2-2
size: few
CDR3: CASSQAMNTGELFF
DNA: TGCGCCAGCAGCCAGGCTATGAACACCGGGGAGCTGTTTTTT

V: TRBV5-8
D: TRBD2
J: TRBJ2-3
size: -
CDR3: CASSPRLAPLTDTQYF
DNA: TGTGCCAGCAGCCCAAGACTAGCTCCTCTCACAGATACGCAGTATTTT

V: TRBV12-3/TRBV12-4
D: -
J: TRBJ1-6
size: -
CDR3: CASSFGRPHNSPLHF
DNA: TGTGCCAGCAGTTTCGGACGGCCACATAATTCACCCCTCCACTTT

V: TRBV5-1
D: -
J: TRBJ2-7
size: -
CDR3: CASSLVVGGSSYEQYF
DNA: TGCGCCAGCAGCTTGGTAGTCGGGGGCTCCTCCTACGAGCAGTACTTC

V: TRBV20-1
D: -
J: TRBJ1-6
size: few
CDR3: CSAPLEGHYNSPLHF
DNA: TGCAGTGCTCCCCTTGAGGGTCACTATAATTCACCCCTCCACTTT

V: TRBV29-1
D: -
J: TRBJ1-1
size: many
CDR3: CSVYGGNTEAFF
DNA: TGCAGCGTCTACGGTGGGAACACTGAAGCTTTCTTT

V: TRBV6-6
D: -
J: TRBJ2-3
size: few
CDR3: CASRDTWGAFPRDADTQYF
DNA: TGTGCCAGCAGGGACACCTGGGGGGCATTCCCCCGGGACGCGGATACGCAGTATTTT

V: TRBV25-1
D: -
J: TRBJ2-7
size: -
CDR3: CASLDLYEQYF
DNA: TGTGCCAGCTTGGACCTCTACGAGCAGTACTTC

V: TRBV6-1
D: -
J: TRBJ2-1
size: -
CDR3: CASAKTSTGNNEQFF
DNA: TGTGCCAGCGCGAAAACCTCGACAGGAAACAATGAGCAGTTCTTC

V: TRBV12-3/TRBV12-4
D: -
J: TRBJ1-2
size: few
CDR3: CASSPGPRTSYGYTF
DNA: TGTGCCAGCAGTCCGGGACCCCGGACCAGCTATGGCTACACCTTC

V: TRBV9
D: -
J: TRBJ2-1
size: many
CDR3: CASSVVASGYEQFF
DNA: TGTGCCAGCAGCGTAGTCGCGAGTGGGTATGAGCAGTTCTTC

V: TRBV19
D: -
J: TRBJ1-1
size: few
CDR3: CASSGPPRYTEAFF
DNA: TGTGCCAGTAGCGGACCCCCGAGGTACACTGAAGCTTTCTTT

V: TRBV12-3/TRBV12-4
D: -
J: TRBJ1-2
size: few
CDR3: CASSLARTVYGYTF
DNA: TGTGCCAGCAGTTTGGCTAGGACAGTCTATGGCTACACCTTC

V: TRBV20-1
D: -
J: TRBJ2-3
size: -
CDR3: CSLADDTDTQYF
DNA: TGCAGTTTAGCGGACGACACAGATACGCAGTATTTT

V: TRBV9
D: -
J: TRBJ1-3
size: few
CDR3: CASSVSISSGNTIYF
DNA: TGTGCCAGCAGCGTATCAATCAGCTCTGGAAACACCATATATTTT

V: TRBV4-1
D: TRBD1
J: TRBJ2-7
size: -
CDR3: CASSQETGGDEQYF
DNA: TGCGCCAGCAGCCAAGAGACAGGGGGCGACGAGCAGTACTTC

V: TRBV24-1
D: TRBD1
J: TRBJ1-2
size: -
CDR3: CATSDNTGEGGYTF
DNA: TGTGCCACCAGTGATAATACAGGGGAAGGTGGCTACACCTTC

V: TRBV27
D: -
J: TRBJ2-7
size: -
CDR3: CASSFRAGYHEQYF
DNA: TGTGCCAGCAGTTTTAGGGCAGGGTACCACGAGCAGTACTTC

V: TRBV9
D: -
J: TRBJ2-5
size: -
CDR3: CASSVVDSRGTQYF
DNA: TGTGCCAGCAGCGTCGTCGACTCCCGGGGAACCCAGTACTTC

V: TRBV29-1
D: TRBD2
J: TRBJ2-3
size: few
CDR3: CSVFGGRLSTDTQYF
DNA: TGCAGCGTTTTCGGCGGGAGGCTTAGCACAGATACGCAGTATTTT

V: TRBV28
D: -
J: TRBJ2-7
size: few
CDR3: CASSRPDLHYEQYF
DNA: TGTGCCAGCAGTCGCCCGGACTTACATTACGAGCAGTACTTC

V: TRBV29-1
D: -
J: TRBJ1-2
size: few
CDR3: CSVEARAEGGYTF
DNA: TGCAGCGTTGAAGCCAGGGCGGAGGGTGGCTACACCTTC

V: TRBV6-5
D: TRBD2
J: TRBJ2-1
size: -
CDR3: CASSYGALFLADLSNEQFF
DNA: TGTGCCAGCAGTTATGGCGCGTTGTTCCTAGCGGACCTTTCAAATGAGCAGTTCTTC

V: TRBV9
D: TRBD1
J: TRBJ2-7
size: -
CDR3: CASSAWDSYEQYF
DNA: TGTGCCAGCAGCGCATGGGACAGCTACGAGCAGTACTTC

V: TRBV7-9
D: TRBD2
J: TRBJ2-1
size: few
CDR3: CASSLRAREEEFF
DNA: TGTGCCAGCAGCTTACGGGCGCGGGAGGAAGAGTTCTTC

V: TRBV2
D: -
J: TRBJ2-5
size: -
CDR3: CASTSGQQETQYF
DNA: TGTGCCAGCACCTCAGGCCAGCAAGAGACCCAGTACTTC

V: TRBV5-1
D: TRBD1
J: TRBJ2-7
size: few
CDR3: CASSLAPGGSNEQYF
DNA: TGCGCCAGCAGCTTGGCGCCAGGGGGTTCCAACGAGCAGTACTTC

V: TRBV27
D: -
J: TRBJ2-7
size: few
CDR3: CASSLTATYEQYF
DNA: TGTGCCAGCAGTTTAACAGCCACCTACGAGCAGTACTTC